This T cell receptor beta chain was identified during a study of shared clonotypes between healthy human individuals. This CDR3 has 14 residues. Deletions cut 4 bases from V and 1 base from J, with 10 bases between. Germline CDR1 MNHNS, CDR2 SASEGT. Sequencing was at deep level. Some clones are missing from TCRdb's copy, which holds only in-frame ones; the method was immunoSEQ multiplex PCR. Here the sample spans 950,000 to 1,100,000 clones, 65% to 75% being singletons. The chain recombines TRBV6-1 with TRBJ2-5; TRBD1 might be the D (6 bases). The TCR sequence derives from a man younger than 30 in good health. The sequenced sample was memory CD4+ T cells sorted from blood. Subset in this sample: CD45RA-negative fraction. The CDR3 here is CASSVQGIQETQYF. CDR3 DNA sequence: TGTGCCAGCAGTGTACAGGGTATCCAAGAGACCCAGTACTTC.